This T cell receptor beta chain was retrieved from a study of T-cell memory formation after mild COVID-19. Study observations and caveats: Some responding clones appeared in pre-infection memory, suggesting cross-reactive memory joined. Shrinking CD4+ clones were chiefly CM and EM; CD8+ ones were chiefly EMRA.

TCR alpha and TCR beta cDNA libraries with sample barcodes and UMIs came from 5'RACE using constant-segment primers. TCRdb reprocessed the 5' RACE reads via MiXCR and lists one record per CDR3 protein. The table has under 550,000 distinct CDR3 sequences, about a sixth seen once. CDR3 length: 12 amino acids. Per germline, CDR1 SGHTA and CDR2 FQGNSA. Remarks on this clonotype: Its antigen is unidentified. The junction differs from germline at one of its ends, possibly a read error.

The TCR originated in a man younger than 35 who had mild COVID-19 (a few samples of this study predate the infection). Cell type and time point are not known. The sequenced sample was PBMCs or a T cell subset sorted from them (not recorded which). The rearrangement links TRBV7-2 to TRBJ2-5; D is undetermined. The CDR3 region has the DNA TGTGCCACCAGCGCCTACCAAGAGACCCAGTACTTC. Translated, it gives CATSAYQETQYF. The variable domain in full, with the rest retrieved from reference TRBV7-2 and TRBJ2-5, is GAGVSQSPSNKVTEKGKDVELRCDPISGHTALYWYRQSLGQGLEFLIYFQGNSAPDKSGLPSDRFSAERTGGSVSTLTIQRTQQEDSAVYLCATSAYQETQYFGPGTRLLVL.